This T cell receptor beta chain appears in the sequencing data of a study of CD8 T cells in ankylosing spondylitis. Overall study findings and caveats: The clones that were linked to disease were reported to be significantly enriched in matched synovial fluid samples from ankylosing spondylitis patients. Seemingly distinctive of ankylosing spondylitis blood was a TCR beta motif formed by eight highly homologous variants.

This clonotype was seen a handful of times. Its target is unknown. Quantitative 5'-RACE with molecular barcodes generated TCR beta libraries. TCRdb reprocessed the 5' RACE reads via MiXCR and lists one record per CDR3 protein. The profile shows a few hundred thousand distinct CDR3 sequences, approximately 20% of them singletons. The CDR3 is made up of 13 amino acids. The V end lost 4 bases, the J end lost 5 bases, and 12 bases lay between the germline ends. The TCR sequence derives from a male donor with ankylosing spondylitis. What was sequenced was blood, either unsorted or a sorted T cell fraction (not recorded which). This chain uses TRBV12-3 or TRBV12-4 with TRBJ2-7; weak D call: TRBD2 (6 bases). As DNA, the CDR3 is TGTGCCAGCAGTTATTCGGGAGCCCACGAGCAGTACTTC. This gives the protein CASSYSGAHEQYF.